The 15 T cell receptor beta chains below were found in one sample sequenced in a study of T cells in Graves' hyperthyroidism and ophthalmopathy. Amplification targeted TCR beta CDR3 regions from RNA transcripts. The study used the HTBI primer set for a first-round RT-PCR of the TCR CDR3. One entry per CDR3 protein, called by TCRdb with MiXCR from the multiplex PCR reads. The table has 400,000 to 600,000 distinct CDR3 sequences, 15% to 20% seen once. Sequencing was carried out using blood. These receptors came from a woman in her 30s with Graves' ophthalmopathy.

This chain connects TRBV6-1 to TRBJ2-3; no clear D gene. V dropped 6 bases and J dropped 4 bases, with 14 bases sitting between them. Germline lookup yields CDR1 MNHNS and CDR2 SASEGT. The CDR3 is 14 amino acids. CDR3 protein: CASSDSGRPDTQYF. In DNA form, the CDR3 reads TGTGCCAGCAGCGATTCAGGTCGTCCAGATACGCAGTATTTT.

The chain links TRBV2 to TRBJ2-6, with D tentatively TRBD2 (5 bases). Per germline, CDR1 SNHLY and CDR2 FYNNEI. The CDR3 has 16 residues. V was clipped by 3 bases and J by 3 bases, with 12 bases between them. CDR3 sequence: CASSDSPEDGANVLTF. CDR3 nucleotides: TGTGCCAGCAGTGATTCTCCGGAGGATGGGGCCAACGTCCTGACTTTC.

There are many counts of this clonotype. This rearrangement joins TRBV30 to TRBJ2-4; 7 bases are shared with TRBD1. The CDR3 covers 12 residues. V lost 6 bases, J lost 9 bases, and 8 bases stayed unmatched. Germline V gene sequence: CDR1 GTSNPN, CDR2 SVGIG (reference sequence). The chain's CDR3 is CACDRVGGIQYF. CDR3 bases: TGTGCCTGTGACAGGGTGGGCGGCATTCAGTACTTC.

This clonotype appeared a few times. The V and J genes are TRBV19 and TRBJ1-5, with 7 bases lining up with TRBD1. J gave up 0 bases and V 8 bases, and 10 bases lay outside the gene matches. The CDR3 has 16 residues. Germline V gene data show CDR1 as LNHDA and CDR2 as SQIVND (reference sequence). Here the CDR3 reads CASVYAGTVSNQPQHF. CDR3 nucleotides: TGTGCCAGTGTCTACGCCGGGACAGTTAGCAATCAGCCCCAGCATTTT.

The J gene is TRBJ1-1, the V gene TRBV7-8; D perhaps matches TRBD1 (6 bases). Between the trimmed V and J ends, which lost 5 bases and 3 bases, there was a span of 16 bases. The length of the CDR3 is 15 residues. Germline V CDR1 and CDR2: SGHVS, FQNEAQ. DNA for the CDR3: TGTGCCAGCAGCCCAGCCCAGGGGCTGGACACTGAAGCTTTCTTT. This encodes CASSPAQGLDTEAFF.

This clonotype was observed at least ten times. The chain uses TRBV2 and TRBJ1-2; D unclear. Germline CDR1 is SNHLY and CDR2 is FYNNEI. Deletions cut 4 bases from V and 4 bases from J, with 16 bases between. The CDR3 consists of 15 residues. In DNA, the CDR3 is TGTGCCAGCAGTGTAGGCGGACCGGGCATCTATGGCTACACCTTC. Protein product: CASSVGGPGIYGYTF.

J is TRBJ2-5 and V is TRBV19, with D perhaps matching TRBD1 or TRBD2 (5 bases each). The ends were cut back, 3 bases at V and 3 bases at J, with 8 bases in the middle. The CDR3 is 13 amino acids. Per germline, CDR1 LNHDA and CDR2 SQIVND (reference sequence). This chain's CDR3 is CASSILGEETQYF. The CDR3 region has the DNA TGTGCCAGTAGTATTTTGGGGGAAGAGACCCAGTACTTC.

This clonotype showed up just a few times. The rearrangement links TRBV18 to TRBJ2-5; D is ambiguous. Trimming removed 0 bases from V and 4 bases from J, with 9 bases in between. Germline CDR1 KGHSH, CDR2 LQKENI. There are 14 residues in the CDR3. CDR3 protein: CASSPPHGRETQYF. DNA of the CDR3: TGTGCCAGCTCACCACCGCATGGGCGAGAGACCCAGTACTTC.

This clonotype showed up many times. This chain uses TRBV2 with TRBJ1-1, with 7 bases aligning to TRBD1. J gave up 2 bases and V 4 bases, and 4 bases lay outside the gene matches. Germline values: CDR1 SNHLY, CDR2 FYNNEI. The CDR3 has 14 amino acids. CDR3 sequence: CASSAQGSNTEAFF. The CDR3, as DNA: TGTGCCAGCAGTGCACAGGGGTCCAACACTGAAGCTTTCTTT.

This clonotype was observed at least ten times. CDR3 protein: CASSGLDSETQYF. The CDR3 DNA reads as TGTGCCAGCTCCGGACTAGATTCAGAGACCCAGTACTTC. This chain uses TRBV18 with TRBJ2-5; TRBD2 agrees at 7 bases. The CDR3 spans 13 residues. Germline loops: CDR1 KGHSH, CDR2 LQKENI. V trimming: 6 bases; J trimming: 4 bases; junction bases outside the gene matches: 5. Using reference TRBV18 and TRBJ2-5 for the parts outside the CDR3, the full variable domain is NAGVMQNPRHLVRRRGQEARLRCSPMKGHSHVYWYRQLPEEGLKFMVYLQKENIIDESGMPKERFSAEFPKEGPSILRIQQVVRGDSAAYFCASSGLDSETQYFGPGTRLLVL.

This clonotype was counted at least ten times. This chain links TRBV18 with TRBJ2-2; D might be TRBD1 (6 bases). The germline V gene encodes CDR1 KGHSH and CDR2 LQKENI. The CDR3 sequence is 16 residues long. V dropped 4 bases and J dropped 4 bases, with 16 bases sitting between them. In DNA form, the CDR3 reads TGTGCCAGCTCACGCATACCACAGGGCTCCACCGGGGAGCTGTTTTTT. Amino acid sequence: CASSRIPQGSTGELFF.

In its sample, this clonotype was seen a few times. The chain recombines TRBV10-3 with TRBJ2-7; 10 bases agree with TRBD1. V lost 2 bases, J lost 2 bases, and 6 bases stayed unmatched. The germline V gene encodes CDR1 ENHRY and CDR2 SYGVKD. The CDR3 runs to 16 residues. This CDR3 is CAISENPGTGAYEQYF. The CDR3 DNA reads TGTGCCATCAGTGAGAATCCCGGGACAGGGGCCTACGAGCAGTACTTC.

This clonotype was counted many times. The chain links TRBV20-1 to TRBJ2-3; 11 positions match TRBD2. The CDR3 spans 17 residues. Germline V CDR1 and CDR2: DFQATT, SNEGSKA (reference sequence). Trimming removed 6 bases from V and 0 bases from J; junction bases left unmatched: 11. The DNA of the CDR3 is TGCAGTGCCGTACTAGCGGGAGTCCTCCTTAGCACAGATACGCAGTATTTT. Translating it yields CSAVLAGVLLSTDTQYF.

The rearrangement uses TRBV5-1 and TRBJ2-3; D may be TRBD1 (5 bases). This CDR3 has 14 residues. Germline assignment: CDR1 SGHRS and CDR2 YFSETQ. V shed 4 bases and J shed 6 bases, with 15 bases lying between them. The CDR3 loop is CASSAVLGADTQYF. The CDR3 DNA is TGCGCCAGCAGCGCCGTGCTAGGGGCCGATACGCAGTATTTT.

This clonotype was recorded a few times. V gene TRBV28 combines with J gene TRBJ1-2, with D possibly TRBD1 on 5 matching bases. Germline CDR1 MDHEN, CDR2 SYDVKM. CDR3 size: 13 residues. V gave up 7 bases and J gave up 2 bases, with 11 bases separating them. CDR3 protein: CASIGASNYGYTF. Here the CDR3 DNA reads TGTGCCAGCATTGGGGCCTCAAACTATGGCTACACCTTC.